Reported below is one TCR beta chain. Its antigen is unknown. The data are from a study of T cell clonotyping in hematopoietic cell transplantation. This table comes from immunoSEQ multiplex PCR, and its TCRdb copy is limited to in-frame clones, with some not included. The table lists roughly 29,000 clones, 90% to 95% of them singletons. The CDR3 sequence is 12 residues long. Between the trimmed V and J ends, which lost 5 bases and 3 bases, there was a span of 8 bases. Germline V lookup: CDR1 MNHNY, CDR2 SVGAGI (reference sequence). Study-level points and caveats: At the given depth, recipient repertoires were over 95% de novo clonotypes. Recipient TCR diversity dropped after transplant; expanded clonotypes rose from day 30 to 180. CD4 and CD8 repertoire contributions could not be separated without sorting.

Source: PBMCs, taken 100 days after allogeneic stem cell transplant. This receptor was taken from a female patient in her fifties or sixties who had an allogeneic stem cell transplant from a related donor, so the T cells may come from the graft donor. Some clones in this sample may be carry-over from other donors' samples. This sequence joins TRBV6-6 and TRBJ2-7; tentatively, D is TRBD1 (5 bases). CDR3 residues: CASSSRVYEQYF. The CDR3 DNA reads TGTGCCAGCAGTAGCAGGGTCTACGAGCAGTACTTC.